This T cell receptor (beta chain) came from a study of shared clonotypes between healthy human individuals. V lost 10 bases, J lost 0 bases, and 5 bases stayed unmatched. This CDR3 is built from 14 residues. Germline V gene sequence: CDR1 MNHNS, CDR2 SASEGT. The method was immunoSEQ multiplex PCR; TCRdb's version includes in-frame clones alone and lacks a portion of them. The table lists over a million clones, more than 95% of them singletons. Material for sequencing was naive CD4+ T cells sorted from blood. The subset was: CD45RA+ positively selected. This rearrangement joins TRBV6-1 to TRBJ2-7, with TRBD1 identical over 11 bases. The TCR sequence derives from a man under 40 in good health. CDR3 residues: CATTGTGGSYEQYF. The CDR3 DNA sequence: TGTGCCACAACCGGGACAGGGGGCTCCTACGAGCAGTACTTC.